The 19 T cell receptor beta chains listed next were all sequenced from one sample in a study of blood T cells in healthy people across ages (dated by TCRdb to about 2015). The library was generated by 5' RACE. A second PCR of roughly 7 to 11 cycles was run with a J-beta primer mix and a sample-barcoded 5' primer. The raw public reads went through TCRdb reprocessing: fastp at Q25, MiXCR clone calling, in-frame beta chains kept. Entries are consolidated by CDR3 protein sequence, retaining the most common genes and DNA. The sample includes approximately 2,000,000 distinct CDR3 sequences, with more than 35% observed a single time. The top ten clonotypes cover about 23% of the sample. The material sequenced was blood. These receptors were obtained from a human donor in good health.

The V call is TRBV3-1, the J call TRBJ2-1, with 7 bases that match TRBD2. The CDR3 extends over 15 amino acids. Germline V gene sequence: CDR1 LGHDT, CDR2 YNNKEL (reference sequence). With V trimmed by 3 bases and J by 8 bases, 10 bases remained unmatched. The CDR3 loop is CASSQMAGVGYEQFF. The CDR3 DNA follows: TGTGCCAGCAGCCAGATGGCGGGGGTTGGCTATGAGCAGTTCTTC.

About this clonotype itself: A read error may account for a junction end that differs from germline. The rearrangement uses TRBV28 and TRBJ2-3; TRBD1 agrees at 10 bases. CDR3 length equals 15 residues. CDR1 is MDHEN and CDR2 is SYDVKM in the germline V gene. The CDR3 DNA reads TGTGTCAGCAGTTCCCCAGACAGGGGGCGGGTTACGCAGTATTTT. Residues: CVSSSPDRGRVTQYF.

This clonotype has a handful of counts. This chain links TRBV20-1 with TRBJ2-7; TRBD1 aligns across 7 bases. CDR3 length equals 14 residues. Germline V lookup: CDR1 DFQATT, CDR2 SNEGSKA (reference sequence). J gave up 1 base and V 4 bases, and 7 bases lay outside the gene matches. CDR3 sequence (DNA): TGCAGTGCTACTGGGACAGCGTATTCCTACGAGCAGTACTTC. This encodes CSATGTAYSYEQYF.

The chain uses TRBV4-3 and TRBJ1-2, with TRBD1 as a possible D gene (5 bases). The V gene's germline CDR1 is LGHNA and CDR2 YSLEER. V was shortened by 0 bases and J by 4 bases, with 12 bases between the two germline ends. The CDR3 is made up of 15 amino acids. CDR3 DNA sequence: TGCGCCAGCAGCCAAGATGCAACAGGCGGCTATGGCTACACCTTC. The encoded protein is CASSQDATGGYGYTF.

The genes are TRBV5-1 and TRBJ1-1, with TRBD1 identical over 7 bases. The CDR3 consists of 16 residues. With V trimmed by 0 bases and J by 10 bases, 15 bases remained unmatched. Germline values: CDR1 SGHRS, CDR2 YFSETQ. CDR3 nucleotide sequence: TGCGCCAGCAGCTTGGATACTGGCTACAGGGGTGGAATAGCTTTCTTT. Protein sequence: CASSLDTGYRGGIAFF.

The chain links TRBV7-2 to TRBJ2-3, with D unclear. The V gene lost 1 base and the J gene lost 4 bases, with 15 bases spanning the gap. CDR3 length: 16 residues. Per the germline V gene, CDR1 is SGHTA and CDR2 is FQGNSA. This CDR3 reads CASSLEGQIVADTQYF. The CDR3 DNA reads TGTGCCAGCAGCTTAGAGGGCCAAATTGTGGCAGATACGCAGTATTTT.

This clonotype has more than one count but fewer than ten. The chain carries TRBV7-9 and TRBJ2-6; TRBD2 is a possible D gene (5 bases). The CDR3 covers 15 residues. The V end was cut by 8 bases, the J end by 2 bases, with 13 bases between. In germline, CDR1 is SEHNR, CDR2 FQNEAQ (reference sequence). In DNA form, the CDR3 reads TGTGCCAGCCTCGGAGGTCCCCCTGGGGCCAACGTCCTGACTTTC. Protein product: CASLGGPPGANVLTF.

This rearrangement joins TRBV12-3 or TRBV12-4 to TRBJ2-7; TRBD1 might be the D (6 bases). The J call may be wrong; the DNA end is better matched by TRBJ2-5. This CDR3 has 18 residues. CDR3 sequence: CASSQMGAGARIPETQYF. Written as DNA, the CDR3 is TGTGCCAGCAGCCAAATGGGTGCAGGGGCGCGGATCCCAGAGACCCAGTACTTC.

V and J are TRBV2 and TRBJ2-1; D might be TRBD1 or TRBD2, each matching 5 bases. Trimming stripped 6 bases from V and 0 bases from J, with 12 bases between. The CDR3 loop spans 15 amino acids. CDR1 is SNHLY, CDR2 FYNNEI, per germline. CDR3 sequence (DNA): TGTGCCAGCAGATTCAGGGAGAGCTCCTACAATGAGCAGTTCTTC. Residues: CASRFRESSYNEQFF.

This clonotype was recorded a few times. The chain uses TRBV27 and TRBJ2-4, with D possibly being TRBD2 (5 bases). Germline values: CDR1 MNHEY, CDR2 SMNVEV (reference sequence). Trimming stripped 1 base from V and 12 bases from J, with 19 bases between. This CDR3 spans 15 amino acids. The CDR3, as DNA: TGTGCCAGCAGTTTATTTTATCTGGACCCACGGGGTCAGTACTTC. It is translated as CASSLFYLDPRGQYF.

The chain is built from TRBV5-1 and TRBJ1-2; D is perhaps TRBD1 (5 bases). Germline loops: CDR1 SGHRS, CDR2 YFSETQ. This CDR3 is built from 15 residues. V was clipped by 0 bases and J by 8 bases, with 17 bases between them. The CDR3 DNA follows: TGCGCCAGCAGCTTGGAGCTAGGGGAGCCAGGGGGCTACACCTTC. Translated, it gives CASSLELGEPGGYTF.

This chain joins TRBV4-2 and TRBJ2-5; tentatively, D is TRBD1 (6 bases). Germline CDR1 reads LGHNA; CDR2 reads YNFKEQ. V was trimmed by 0 bases and J by 4 bases, leaving 15 bases between them. CDR3 size: 16 residues. DNA of the CDR3: TGTGCCAGCAGCCAAGAGACAGGTGGGGTTTTAGAGACCCAGTACTTC. This encodes CASSQETGGVLETQYF.

The table lists this clonotype with a few counts. At one boundary the junction diverges from the germline segment, which might be a read error. This chain connects TRBV5-1 to TRBJ1-2; perhaps TRBD1 as D (5 bases). In germline, CDR1 is SGHRS, CDR2 YFSETQ. The CDR3 consists of 16 residues. CDR3 sequence reads: CATSFGQGGLDYGYTF. For the CDR3, the DNA is TGCGCCACCAGCTTCGGGCAGGGCGGCCTGGACTATGGCTACACCTTC.

V gene TRBV9 combines with J gene TRBJ2-1; D call uncertain. The CDR3 is made up of 13 amino acids. The germline V and J ends were trimmed by 0 bases and 7 bases, with 8 bases remaining between them. The germline V gene encodes CDR1 SGDLS and CDR2 YYNGEE. CDR3 nucleotide sequence: TGTGCCAGCAGCGTAGTAGCTTCTAATGAGCAGTTCTTC. Its translation is CASSVVASNEQFF.

J is TRBJ1-1 and V is TRBV20-1, with D uncertain. The germline V gene encodes CDR1 DFQATT and CDR2 SNEGSKA (reference sequence). Deletions cut 3 bases from V and 5 bases from J, with 7 bases between. This CDR3 comprises 11 residues. The DNA of the CDR3 is TGCAGTGCTAGCCGGGAAACTGAAGCTTTCTTT. It translates to CSASRETEAFF.

There are a few counts of this clonotype. V and J are TRBV20-1 and TRBJ1-2, with D perhaps TRBD1 (5 bases). V lost 3 bases and J lost 8, with 19 bases in between. The CDR3 has 14 residues. The germline V gene has CDR1 DFQATT and CDR2 SNEGSKA (reference sequence). The CDR3 sequence is CSASLRQGWYGYTF. For the CDR3, the DNA is TGCAGTGCTAGCCTTCGGCAGGGATGGTACGGCTACACCTTC.

This chain uses TRBV20-1 with TRBJ1-1; possible D gene TRBD1, 6 bases. Trimming shortened V by 5 bases and J by 5 bases, and 18 bases separated the two germline ends. Germline V gene data show CDR1 as DFQATT and CDR2 as SNEGSKA (reference sequence). CDR3 length equals 14 residues. The CDR3 DNA is TGCAGTGCTTCCCATCGACAGGTTGTTACTGAAGCTTTCTTT. Encoded protein: CSASHRQVVTEAFF.

This clonotype was seen a few times. The V and J genes are TRBV20-1 and TRBJ1-6; 8 nucleotides match TRBD1. CDR3 length equals 14 residues. Germline CDR1 and CDR2: DFQATT and SNEGSKA (reference sequence). J was trimmed by 9 bases and V by 1 base; bases with no gene match: 5. The chain's CDR3 is CSARGVTGASPLHF. For the CDR3, the DNA is TGCAGTGCTAGAGGGGTGACAGGGGCTTCACCCCTCCACTTT.

This clonotype was seen a handful of times. The chain combines TRBV2 with TRBJ1-4; TRBD1 aligns across 7 bases. Germline-derived CDR1 and CDR2 are SNHLY and FYNNEI. V shed 7 bases, J shed 2 bases, and the junction held 10 bases outside the gene matches. This CDR3 spans 16 amino acids. The CDR3 DNA is TGTGCCAGCAAATTTAGTTTAGGGGGCACTAATGAAAAACTGTTTTTT. Amino acids: CASKFSLGGTNEKLFF.